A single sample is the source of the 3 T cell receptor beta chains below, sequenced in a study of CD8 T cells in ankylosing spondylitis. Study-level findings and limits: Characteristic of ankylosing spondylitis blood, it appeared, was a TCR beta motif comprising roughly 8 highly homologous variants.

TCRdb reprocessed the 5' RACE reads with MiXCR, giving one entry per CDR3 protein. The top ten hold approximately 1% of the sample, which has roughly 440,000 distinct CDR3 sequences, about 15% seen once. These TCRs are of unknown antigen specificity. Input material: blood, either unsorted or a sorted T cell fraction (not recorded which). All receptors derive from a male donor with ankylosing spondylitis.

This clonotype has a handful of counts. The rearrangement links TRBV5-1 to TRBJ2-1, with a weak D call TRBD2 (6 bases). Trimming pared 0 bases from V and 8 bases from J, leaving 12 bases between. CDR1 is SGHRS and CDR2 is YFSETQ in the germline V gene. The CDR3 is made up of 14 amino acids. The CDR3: CASSLVLSGHEQFF. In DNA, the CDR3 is TGCGCCAGCAGCTTGGTGCTCAGCGGGCATGAGCAGTTCTTC.

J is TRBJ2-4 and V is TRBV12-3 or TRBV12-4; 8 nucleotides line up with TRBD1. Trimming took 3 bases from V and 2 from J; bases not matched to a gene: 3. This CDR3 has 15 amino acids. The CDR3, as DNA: TGTGCCAGCAGTTTGGCAGGGGGCACCAAAAACATTCAGTACTTC. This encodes CASSLAGGTKNIQYF.

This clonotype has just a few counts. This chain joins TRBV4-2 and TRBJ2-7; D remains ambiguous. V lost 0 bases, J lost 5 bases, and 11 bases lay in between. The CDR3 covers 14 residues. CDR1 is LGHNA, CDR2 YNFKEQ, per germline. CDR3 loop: CASSQDRQEHEQYF. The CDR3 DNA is TGTGCCAGCAGCCAAGATAGACAAGAGCACGAGCAGTACTTC.